These 29 T cell receptor beta chains were sequenced from one sample in a study of T cells in Graves' hyperthyroidism and ophthalmopathy. From RNA transcripts, TCR beta CDR3 regions were amplified. The TCR CDR3 was amplified in a first-round RT-PCR using the HTBI primer set. TCRdb independently ran MiXCR on the multiplex PCR reads; one entry per CDR3 protein. This sample has 480,000 or so distinct CDR3 sequences; around an eighth occur once, and the top ten carry 15% to 20%. The sample comprised blood. These TCRs come from a woman aged 18-29 years with Graves' hyperthyroidism.

This rearrangement joins TRBV10-3 to TRBJ2-3; D remains unclear. There are 14 residues in the CDR3. V gave up 4 bases and J gave up 3 bases, with 11 bases separating them. The germline gives CDR1 ENHRY, CDR2 SYGVKD. As DNA, the CDR3 is TGTGCCATCAGTGCAAGGGAAGGGACAGATACGCAGTATTTT. Its protein product is CAISAREGTDTQYF.

The sample holds many counts of this clonotype. This sequence joins TRBV7-3 and TRBJ1-2; 8 bases line up with TRBD1. The CDR3 has 13 amino acids. J was trimmed by 9 bases and V by 4 bases; bases with no gene match: 7. Germline CDR1 SGHTA, CDR2 FQGTGA. CDR3 nucleotide sequence: TGTGCCAGCAGCTCGTCGGACAGGGTTAGCTACACCTTC. This sequence encodes CASSSSDRVSYTF.

V gene TRBV5-1 combines with J gene TRBJ2-1, with 7 bases identical to TRBD2. Germline loops: CDR1 SGHRS, CDR2 YFSETQ. The trim removed 1 base at V and 8 bases at J, leaving 9 bases unmatched. The CDR3 has 15 residues. The CDR3 sequence is CASSLLAGDIYEQFF. DNA for the CDR3: TGCGCCAGCAGCTTGCTTGCGGGAGATATCTATGAGCAGTTCTTC.

This clonotype appeared many times. This rearrangement joins TRBV5-1 to TRBJ2-1; 7 bases fit TRBD2. The germline V gene encodes CDR1 SGHRS and CDR2 YFSETQ. CDR3 length: 15 residues. Trimming removed 0 bases from V and 6 bases from J; junction bases left unmatched: 6. In DNA, the CDR3 is TGCGCCAGCAGCTTGGGCCCAGCGGGGTCCAATGAGCAGTTCTTC. It yields the protein CASSLGPAGSNEQFF. Based on the CDR3 plus reference TRBV5-1 and TRBJ2-1, the full variable domain is KAGVTQTPRYLIKTRGQQVTLSCSPISGHRSVSWYQQTPGQGLQFLFEYFSETQRNKGNFPGRFSGRQFSNSRSEMNVSTLELGDSALYLCASSLGPAGSNEQFFGPGTRLTVL.

This clonotype has a count of ten or more. The chain couples TRBV7-9 to TRBJ2-5, with D perhaps matching TRBD1 (6 bases). Germline V gene data show CDR1 as SEHNR and CDR2 as FQNEAQ (reference sequence). V gave up 4 bases and J gave up 7 bases, with 13 bases separating them. The CDR3 runs 13 residues. The CDR3 sequence: CASSSRTAGTQYF. CDR3 in DNA: TGTGCCAGCAGCTCCCGGACAGCAGGGACCCAGTACTTC.

This clonotype was seen ten or more times. The CDR3 DNA reads as TGTGCCAGCAGACCTCCGGGACTAGTCTTCAATGAGCAGTTCTTC. Its protein is CASRPPGLVFNEQFF. V is TRBV6-1 and J is TRBJ2-1; 8 bases fit TRBD2. The CDR3 has 15 amino acids. After removal of 6 bases from V and 6 bases from J, the junction contained 10 bases not matched to a gene. Germline V gene data show CDR1 as MNHNS and CDR2 as SASEGT.

V and J are TRBV12-3 or TRBV12-4 and TRBJ2-7, with 7 bases aligning to TRBD2. Germline trimming cut 3 bases from V and 6 bases from J; bases unmatched to any gene: 5. The CDR3 consists of 13 residues. CDR3 sequence: CASSLREWGEQYF. The CDR3 coding sequence is TGTGCCAGCAGTTTGCGGGAGTGGGGCGAGCAGTACTTC.

This clonotype showed up many times. The genes are TRBV5-1 and TRBJ2-3, with 12 bases matching TRBD2. The CDR3 spans 16 residues. In germline, CDR1 is SGHRS, CDR2 YFSETQ. V shed 0 bases, J shed 7 bases, and the junction held 6 bases outside the gene matches. The CDR3 coding sequence is TGCGCCAGCAGCTTGGGACTAGCGGGAGAAATCCATACGCAGTATTTT. It translates to CASSLGLAGEIHTQYF.

This clonotype showed up many times. The rearrangement joins TRBV30 to TRBJ2-1, with 7 nucleotides matching TRBD1. The ends lost 1 base at V and 6 bases at J; junction bases unmatched: 9. Germline CDR1 reads GTSNPN; CDR2 reads SVGIG (reference sequence). This CDR3 spans 15 amino acids. The CDR3 region has the DNA TGTGCCTGGAGTGAGCCGACAGGGTCGGGCAATGAGCAGTTCTTC. As protein: CAWSEPTGSGNEQFF.

To note about this clonotype: It may be a read error: a sequence one base away is much more abundant. The chain employs TRBV11-3 and TRBJ2-7; the D is unclear. The germline CDR1 and CDR2 sequences are SGHNT and YENEEA. CDR3 length equals 14 residues. The germline V and J ends were trimmed by 1 base and 0 bases, with 7 bases remaining between them. The DNA of the CDR3 is TGTGCCAGCAGCTTAGCCGACAACTCCTACGAGCAGTACTTC. Residues: CASSLADNSYEQYF.

Points on this clonotype: The junction departs from germline at one end; a sequencing error may be responsible. The genes are TRBV29-1 and TRBJ2-6, with D tentatively TRBD1 (5 bases). CDR3 length: 15 amino acids. Germline V gene data show CDR1 as SQVTM and CDR2 as ANQGSEA. In DNA form, the CDR3 reads TGCAGCATTGAAGGGCAGGGATCTGGGGCCAACGTCCTGACTTTC. It yields the protein CSIEGQGSGANVLTF.

This clonotype was seen repeatedly, ten times or more. The V call is TRBV7-9, the J call TRBJ2-7, with D unclear. The CDR3 has 14 amino acids. In germline, CDR1 is SEHNR, CDR2 FQNEAQ (reference sequence). With 1 base removed from V and 3 bases from J, the gap between germline ends came to 10 bases. The CDR3 reads CASSLDTANYEQYF. The CDR3 DNA reads TGTGCCAGCAGCTTAGATACAGCAAACTACGAGCAGTACTTC.

This clonotype was found many times. The V call is TRBV6-5, the J call TRBJ2-2; TRBD2 agrees at 10 bases. The trim removed 0 bases at V and 3 bases at J, leaving 4 bases unmatched. The CDR3 has 17 residues. CDR1 is MNHEY, CDR2 SVGAGI, per germline. CDR3 DNA: TGTGCCAGCAGTTACTCGAGGCTAGCGGGAGACACCGGGGAGCTGTTTTTT. Translation: CASSYSRLAGDTGELFF.

The J gene is TRBJ1-1, the V gene TRBV4-1, with a possible D match to TRBD1 (5 bases). The V end was cut by 1 base, the J end by 10 bases, with 16 bases between. Germline V gene sequence: CDR1 MGHRA, CDR2 YSYEKL. The CDR3 contains 14 residues. This CDR3 is CASSQGPRASRAFF. In DNA, the CDR3 is TGCGCCAGCAGCCAAGGACCCAGGGCCTCACGAGCTTTCTTT.

This clonotype has a count of ten or more. This chain links TRBV7-9 with TRBJ1-2; D not resolved. CDR3 length equals 16 residues. The V gene lost 3 bases and the J gene lost 0 bases, with 14 bases spanning the gap. Germline-derived CDR1 and CDR2 are SEHNR and FQNEAQ (reference sequence). The CDR3 loop is CASSLEWTVPNYGYTF. The CDR3 DNA is TGTGCCAGCAGCTTGGAGTGGACGGTTCCTAACTATGGCTACACCTTC.

This clonotype was observed at least ten times. The chain combines TRBV27 with TRBJ2-5; 12 nucleotides align to TRBD2. CDR3 length equals 17 residues. CDR1 is MNHEY and CDR2 is SMNVEV in the germline V gene (reference sequence). Trimming cost V 5 bases and J 3 bases; bases outside gene matches: 10. The CDR3 DNA is TGTGCCAGCAGTCTACCAGCGACTAGCGGGAGCGAAGAGACCCAGTACTTC. It is translated as CASSLPATSGSEETQYF.

This clonotype showed up many times. This rearrangement joins TRBV20-1 to TRBJ2-5; 14 bases are shared with TRBD2. The CDR3 is 15 residues long. Germline CDR1 reads DFQATT; CDR2 reads SNEGSKA (reference sequence). The V segment lost 6 bases and the J segment 5 bases; nucleotides outside the gene matches: 8. The CDR3 protein is CSAETSGRAGETQYF. CDR3 DNA sequence: TGCAGTGCAGAGACTAGCGGGAGGGCCGGGGAGACCCAGTACTTC.

This clonotype was picked up many times. The J gene is TRBJ1-2, the V gene TRBV12-3 or TRBV12-4, with D uncertain. V was shortened by 3 bases and J by 6 bases, with 11 bases between the two germline ends. This CDR3 contains 13 residues. In DNA form, the CDR3 reads TGTGCCAGCAGTTTCCTACCTGGACATGGCTACACCTTC. Translating it yields CASSFLPGHGYTF.

In this sample, this clonotype turned up many times. The chain has TRBV19 and TRBJ1-5; 8 positions agree with TRBD1. Germline CDR1 is LNHDA and CDR2 is SQIVND (reference sequence). This CDR3 contains 13 residues. V was clipped by 7 bases and J by 7 bases; unmatched bases: 6. CDR3 in DNA: TGTGCCAGTACCACTAGACAGGGGCAGCCCCAGCATTTT. It yields the protein CASTTRQGQPQHF. Full variable domain (missing parts from reference TRBV19 and TRBJ1-5): DGGITQSPKYLFRKEGQNVTLSCEQNLNHDAMYWYRQDPGQGLRLIYYSQIVNDFQKGDIAEGYSVSREKKESFPLTVTSAQKNPTAFYLCASTTRQGQPQHFGDGTRLSIL.

The chain joins TRBV10-3 to TRBJ2-3; 14 nucleotides match TRBD2. Germline V gene lookup returns CDR1 ENHRY and CDR2 SYGVKD. J lost 5 bases, V lost 11 bases, and 12 bases had no gene match. The CDR3 spans 16 residues. This CDR3 reads CAALPGLAGAGDTQYF. The CDR3 bases are TGTGCCGCCCTACCGGGACTAGCGGGGGCAGGAGATACGCAGTATTTT.

The chain has TRBV2 and TRBJ1-2, with unresolved D. The CDR3 is 13 amino acids. Per germline, CDR1 SNHLY and CDR2 FYNNEI. Trimming cost V 1 base and J 6 bases, with 9 bases left between them. For the CDR3, the DNA is TGTGCCAGCAGTGAAGAGAGTTTTCATGGCTACACCTTC. Encoded protein: CASSEESFHGYTF.

A note on this clonotype: Being one base from a much bigger clone, this may be a read error. The CDR3 region is CGVESRTRLYGYTF. DNA of the CDR3: TGCGGCGTTGAATCCAGGACGCGCCTCTATGGCTACACCTTC. This chain links TRBV29-1 with TRBJ1-2; D not resolved. The CDR3 is 14 amino acids. The V gene's germline CDR1 is SQVTM and CDR2 ANQGSEA.

This clonotype was seen at least ten times. The V and J genes are TRBV20-1 and TRBJ1-2; the D gene is possibly TRBD1 (6 bases). The germline V and J ends were trimmed by 3 bases and 2 bases, with 10 bases remaining between them. Germline assignment: CDR1 DFQATT and CDR2 SNEGSKA (reference sequence). The CDR3 runs to 13 residues. The DNA for the CDR3 is TGCAGTGCTAGCGGGGGGCAGAACTATGGCTACACCTTC. It codes for CSASGGQNYGYTF.

The chain has TRBV25-1 and TRBJ1-2; TRBD1 might be the D (6 bases). The CDR3 runs to 13 residues. Looked up from germline, CDR1 is MGHDK and CDR2 is SYGVNS. Deletions cut 2 bases from V and 8 bases from J, with 12 bases between. CDR3 protein: CASSENRVRGYTF. For the CDR3, the DNA is TGTGCCAGCAGTGAAAACAGGGTTAGAGGCTACACCTTC.

This clonotype was seen at least ten times. The chain joins TRBV5-1 to TRBJ2-7, with D unclear. V was cut by 0 bases and J by 6 bases, with 13 bases left in between. The CDR3 is made up of 14 amino acids. Germline-derived CDR1 and CDR2 are SGHRS and YFSETQ. The CDR3 loop reads CASSLAGSISEQYF. The DNA for the CDR3 is TGCGCCAGCAGCTTGGCGGGTAGCATTTCCGAGCAGTACTTC.

This clonotype was observed many times. V usage is TRBV3-1 and J usage is TRBJ1-5, with D possibly matching TRBD1 (5 bases). The CDR3 runs 13 residues. The V end lost 2 bases, the J end lost 8 bases, and 10 bases lay between the germline ends. The germline V gene has CDR1 LGHDT and CDR2 YNNKEL (reference sequence). The CDR3 spells CASSQQGGEPQHF. CDR3 in DNA: TGTGCCAGCAGCCAACAGGGAGGGGAGCCCCAGCATTTT. Complete variable domain (other parts from reference TRBV3-1 and TRBJ1-5): DTAVSQTPKYLVTQMGNDKSIKCEQNLGHDTMYWYKQDSKKFLKIMFSYNNKELIINETVPNRFSPKSPDKAHLNLHINSLELGDSAVYFCASSQQGGEPQHFGDGTRLSIL.

The chain recombines TRBV30 with TRBJ2-1, with TRBD1 matching 10 bases. Germline V gene sequence: CDR1 GTSNPN, CDR2 SVGIG (reference sequence). V was clipped by 1 base and J by 4 bases; unmatched bases: 1. The CDR3 is 14 residues long. The CDR3 region has the DNA TGTGCCTGGAGTGGGACAGGGGGATACAATGAGCAGTTCTTC. Translated: CAWSGTGGYNEQFF.

There are many counts of this clonotype. The rearrangement uses TRBV12-3 or TRBV12-4 and TRBJ2-5; TRBD2 matches 11 bases. V dropped 7 bases and J dropped 0; count of bases not matched to a gene: 4. This CDR3 comprises 15 residues. The CDR3 DNA reads TGTGCCAGCACCCCTAGCGGGAGGTACCAAGAGACCCAGTACTTC. Encoded protein: CASTPSGRYQETQYF.

This chain joins TRBV11-3 and TRBJ2-7; TRBD2 is a possible D gene (6 bases). Looked up from germline, CDR1 is SGHNT and CDR2 is YENEEA. V was clipped by 4 bases and J by 1 base, with 20 bases between them. This CDR3 is built from 17 residues. CDR3 amino acids: CASSSGLTGVGSYEQYF. The CDR3 coding sequence is TGTGCCAGCAGCTCCGGACTAACGGGAGTGGGTTCCTACGAGCAGTACTTC. The full variable domain, completed using reference TRBV11-3 and TRBJ2-7, is EAGVVQSPRYKIIEKKQPVAFWCNPISGHNTLYWYLQNLGQGPELLIRYENEEAVDDSQLPKDRFSAERLKGVDSTLKIQPAELGDSAVYLCASSSGLTGVGSYEQYFGPGTRLTVT.